The present T cell receptor (beta chain) was sequenced within a study of blood T cell repertoires in COVID-19 (dated by TCRdb to the early 2020s). The study in broad terms: Samples covering the acute and convalescent phases of COVID-19 were provided by collaborators in the United States, Italy and Spain. Samples came from the ongoing ImmuneRACE study (first 160 participants) plus 1,254 subjects from 6 global collaborators. A de-identified subject ID, COVID-19 status, age in years and sex were almost always included in the sample metadata. The material from the prospective study consisted of cDNA or gDNA derived from T cells, B-cell-depleted T cells, or PBMCs. The repertoires were made available in a free public database intended to serve as a resource for research on the immune response to SARS-CoV-2. Where HLA class I and class II types were available, the types were taken from metadata supplied by the sample provider, not from assay-based typing. Subjects who had been exposed to COVID-19, were actively infected with it, or had recovered from it provided the deeply sampled blood TCRbeta repertoires that made up the dataset. General conclusions and limits of the study: Clinical and demographic metadata were provided uncurated, with the amount varying by source and participant.

The immunoSEQ Assay, a bias-controlled multiplex PCR, was used to amplify TCRbeta CDR3 regions from genomic DNA. As for the authors' bioinformatics: Within the assay, amplification of reference gene primers was used to estimate how many nucleated cells each sample contained. Sequence reads were collapsed and filtered to measure the absolute abundance of every unique TCRbeta CDR3 rearrangement. For each sample, productive Simpson clonality was calculated by taking the square root of Simpson's diversity index across productive rearrangements. Held by TCRdb, this immuneACCESS table contains in-frame sequences only and omits some clones. Under half of the omission traces to an unresolved V gene where checked; the cause of the rest is unknown. D and trimming come from the DNA, and the V and J calls and clone size come from that table. The sample table shows approximately 300,000 clones, and around 87% are seen once. The ten most abundant clones make up over 4% of the sample.

Regarding this clone: Its antigen remains unidentified. One base away there is no much larger clone; base qualities are not given.

CDR1 and CDR2 are read off the germline V gene (reference sequence) as SGHNT and YYREEE. V is reduced by 4 bases and J by 8 bases, leaving a spacing of 13 bases between them. The CDR3, from cysteine to phenylalanine, totals 13 residues. Just CDR3 DNA is preserved here, 39 bases in frame from base 1. Participants in the prospective study were aged roughly 18 to 89 years, lived in 20 to 30 United States geographic areas, and enrolled through a virtual design. In the prospective study, participants were assigned to cohorts based on the clinical history participants reported in a screening survey and a study questionnaire. Recovered participants in ImmuneRACE Cohort 3 were defined by two consecutive negative NP/OP PCR tests, clearance by a healthcare professional, or resolution of symptoms. In the prospective study, whole blood, serum and a nasopharyngeal or oropharyngeal swab were collected from each participant by mobile phlebotomists. Prospective study participants could optionally give additional blood draws and questionnaires over an approximately 2-month period. Before DNA extraction, prospective study blood samples were shipped either frozen or at room temperature.

Input material: PBMCs or T cells enriched from blood (not recorded which). In this chain, TRBV5-4 is recombined with TRBJ2-1; the D gene remains uncertain. The sequence was collected from a woman aged 25-40 years who had recovered from COVID-19. The CDR3 region: CASSRRFGDEQFF. The bases read TGTGCCAGCAGCCGCCGTTTTGGAGATGAGCAGTTCTTC.